Sequencing of this T cell receptor beta chain was carried out in a study of blood T cell repertoires in COVID-19. This clone has a single count. Generated by immunoSEQ multiplex PCR, the TCRdb table keeps only in-frame clones and is missing some. The table has about 250,000 clones, approximately 90% seen once; the top ten hold roughly 3%. The material sequenced was peripheral blood. The TCR originated in a man aged 18 to 29 with active or convalescent COVID-19.

The CDR3 spells CASSQVDRSYEQYF. In nucleotides, the CDR3 is TGCGCCAGCAGCCAAGTAGACAGATCCTACGAGCAGTACTTC. This rearrangement joins TRBV4-3 to TRBJ2-7; weak D call: TRBD1 (5 bases). This CDR3 region has 14 residues. V was pared by 1 base and J by 1 base, with 8 bases between. The V gene's germline CDR1 is LGHNA and CDR2 YSLEER.